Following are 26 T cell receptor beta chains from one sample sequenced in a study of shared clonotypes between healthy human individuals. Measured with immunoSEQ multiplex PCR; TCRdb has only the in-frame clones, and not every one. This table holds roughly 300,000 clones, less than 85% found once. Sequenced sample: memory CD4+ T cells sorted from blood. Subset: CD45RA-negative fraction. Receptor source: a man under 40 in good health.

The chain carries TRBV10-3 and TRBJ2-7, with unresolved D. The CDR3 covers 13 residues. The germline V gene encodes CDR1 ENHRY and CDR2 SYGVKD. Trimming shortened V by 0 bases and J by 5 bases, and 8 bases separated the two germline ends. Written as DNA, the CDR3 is TGTGCCATCAGTGAGTCGACTCAGCACGAGCAGTACTTC. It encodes CAISESTQHEQYF.

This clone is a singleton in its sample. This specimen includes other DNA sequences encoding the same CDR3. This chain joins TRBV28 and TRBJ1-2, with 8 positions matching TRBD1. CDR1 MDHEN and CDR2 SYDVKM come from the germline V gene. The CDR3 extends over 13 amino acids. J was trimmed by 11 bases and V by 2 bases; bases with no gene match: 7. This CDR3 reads CASSLGRGLGYTF. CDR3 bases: TGTGCCAGCAGTTTAGGCAGGGGGCTTGGTTACACCTTC.

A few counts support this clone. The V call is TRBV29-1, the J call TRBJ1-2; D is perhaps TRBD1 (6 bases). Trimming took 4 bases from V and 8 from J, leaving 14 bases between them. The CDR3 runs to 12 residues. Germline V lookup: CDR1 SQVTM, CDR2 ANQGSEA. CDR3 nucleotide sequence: TGCAGCGTTGTGTTACAGGGCAGGGGCTACACCTTC. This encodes CSVVLQGRGYTF.

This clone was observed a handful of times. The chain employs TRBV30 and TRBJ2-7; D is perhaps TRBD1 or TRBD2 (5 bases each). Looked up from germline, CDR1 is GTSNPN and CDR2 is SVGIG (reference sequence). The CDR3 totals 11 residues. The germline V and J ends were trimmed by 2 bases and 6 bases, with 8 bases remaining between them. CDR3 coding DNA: TGTGCCTGGAGTTGGGACGGCGAGCAGTACTTC. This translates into CAWSWDGEQYF.

In DNA, the CDR3 is TGCGCCAGCAGCCCGGGACTAGCGGGGGATACGCAGTATTTT. It yields the protein CASSPGLAGDTQYF. The chain couples TRBV5-1 to TRBJ2-3, with 13 positions matching TRBD2. The trim removed 4 bases at V and 6 bases at J, leaving 2 bases unmatched. CDR1 is SGHRS and CDR2 is YFSETQ in the germline V gene. CDR3 length equals 14 residues.

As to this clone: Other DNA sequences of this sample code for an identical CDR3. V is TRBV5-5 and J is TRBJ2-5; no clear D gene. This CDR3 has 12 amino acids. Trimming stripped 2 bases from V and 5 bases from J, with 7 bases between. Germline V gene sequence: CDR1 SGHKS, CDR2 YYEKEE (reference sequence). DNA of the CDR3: TGTGCCAGCAGCTTACCAAAGGAGACCCAGTACTTC. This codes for CASSLPKETQYF.

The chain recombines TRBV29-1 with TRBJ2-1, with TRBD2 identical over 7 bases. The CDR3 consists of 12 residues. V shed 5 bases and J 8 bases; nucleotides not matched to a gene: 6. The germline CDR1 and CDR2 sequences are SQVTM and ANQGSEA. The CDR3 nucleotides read TGCAGCGTTATGGGTGGGGGGGATGAGCAGTTCTTC. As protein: CSVMGGGDEQFF.

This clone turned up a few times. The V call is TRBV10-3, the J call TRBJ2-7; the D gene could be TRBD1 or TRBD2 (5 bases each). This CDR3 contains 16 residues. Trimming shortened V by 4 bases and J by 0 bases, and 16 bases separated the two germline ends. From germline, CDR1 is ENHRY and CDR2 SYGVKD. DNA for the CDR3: TGTGCCATCAGTGGCCCCCCGGGGCGCAGCTCCTACGAGCAGTACTTC. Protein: CAISGPPGRSSYEQYF.

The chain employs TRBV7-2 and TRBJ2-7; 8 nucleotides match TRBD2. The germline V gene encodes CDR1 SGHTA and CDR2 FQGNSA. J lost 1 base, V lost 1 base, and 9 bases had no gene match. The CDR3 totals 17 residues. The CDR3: CASSLGGVAGPSYEQYF. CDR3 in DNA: TGTGCCAGCAGCTTAGGGGGGGTAGCGGGACCATCCTACGAGCAGTACTTC.

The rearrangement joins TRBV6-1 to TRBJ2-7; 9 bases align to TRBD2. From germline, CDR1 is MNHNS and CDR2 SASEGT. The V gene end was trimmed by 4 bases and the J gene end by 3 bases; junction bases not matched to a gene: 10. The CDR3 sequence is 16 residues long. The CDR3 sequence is CASSARLAGSHYEQYF. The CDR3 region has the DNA TGTGCCAGCAGTGCAAGGCTAGCGGGGTCTCACTACGAGCAGTACTTC.

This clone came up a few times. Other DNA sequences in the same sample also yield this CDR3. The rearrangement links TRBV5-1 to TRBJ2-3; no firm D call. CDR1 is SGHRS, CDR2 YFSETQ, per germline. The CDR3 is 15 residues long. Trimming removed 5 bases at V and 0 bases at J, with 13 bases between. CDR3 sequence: CASSNDTTSTDTQYF. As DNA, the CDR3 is TGCGCCAGCAGTAACGACACCACTAGCACAGATACGCAGTATTTT.

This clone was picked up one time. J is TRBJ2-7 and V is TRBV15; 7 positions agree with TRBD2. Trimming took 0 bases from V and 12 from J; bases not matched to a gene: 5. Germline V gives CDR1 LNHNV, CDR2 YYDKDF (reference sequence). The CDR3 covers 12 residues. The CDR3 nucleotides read TGTGCCACCAGCAGAGATATGGGGGGGTGGTACTTC. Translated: CATSRDMGGWYF.

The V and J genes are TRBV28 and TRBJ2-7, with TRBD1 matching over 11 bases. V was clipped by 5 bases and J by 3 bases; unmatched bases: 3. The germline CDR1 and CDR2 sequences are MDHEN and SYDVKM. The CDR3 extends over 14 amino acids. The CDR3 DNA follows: TGTGCCAGCAGTGGGACAGGGGGTAGCTACGAGCAGTACTTC. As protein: CASSGTGGSYEQYF.

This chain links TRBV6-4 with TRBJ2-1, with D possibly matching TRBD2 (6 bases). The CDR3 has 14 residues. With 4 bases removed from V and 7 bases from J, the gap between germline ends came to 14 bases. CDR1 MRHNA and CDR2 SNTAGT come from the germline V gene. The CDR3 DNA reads TGTGCCAGCAGTGTGGACGGGAGCCTGAATGAGCAGTTCTTC. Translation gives CASSVDGSLNEQFF.

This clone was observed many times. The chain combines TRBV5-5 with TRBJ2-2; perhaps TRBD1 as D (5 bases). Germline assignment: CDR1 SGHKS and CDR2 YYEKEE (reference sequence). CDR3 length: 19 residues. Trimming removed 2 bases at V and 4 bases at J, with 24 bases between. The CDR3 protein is CASSFHPAFPTDTTGELFF. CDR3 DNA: TGTGCCAGCAGCTTTCACCCAGCTTTCCCCACGGACACCACCGGGGAGCTGTTTTTT.

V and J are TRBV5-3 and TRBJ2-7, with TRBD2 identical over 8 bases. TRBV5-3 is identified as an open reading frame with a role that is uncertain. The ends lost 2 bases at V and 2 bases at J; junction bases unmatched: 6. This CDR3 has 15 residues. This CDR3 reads CARSFPAGVAYEQYF. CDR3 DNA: TGTGCCAGAAGCTTTCCAGCGGGAGTAGCCTACGAGCAGTACTTC.

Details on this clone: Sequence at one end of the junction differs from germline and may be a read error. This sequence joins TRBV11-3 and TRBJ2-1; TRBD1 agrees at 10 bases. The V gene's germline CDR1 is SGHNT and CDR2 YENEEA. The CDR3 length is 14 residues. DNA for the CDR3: TGTGCCACCAGCCCGGGACAGGGGTCCGGTGAGCAGTTCTTC. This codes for CATSPGQGSGEQFF. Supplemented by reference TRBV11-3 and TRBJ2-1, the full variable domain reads EAGVVQSPRYKIIEKKQPVAFWCNPISGHNTLYWYLQNLGQGPELLIRYENEEAVDDSQLPKDRFSAERLKGVDSTLKIQPAELGDSAVYLCATSPGQGSGEQFFGPGTRLTVL.

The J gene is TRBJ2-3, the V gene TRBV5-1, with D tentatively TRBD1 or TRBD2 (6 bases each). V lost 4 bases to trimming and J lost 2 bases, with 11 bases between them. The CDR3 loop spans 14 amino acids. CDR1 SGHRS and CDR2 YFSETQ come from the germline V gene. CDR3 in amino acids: CASSPPGATDTQYF. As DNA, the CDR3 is TGCGCCAGCAGCCCCCCGGGGGCCACAGATACGCAGTATTTT.

CDR3 sequence (DNA): TGTGCCAGCAGCTTATATCAGGGAAGTAACACTGAAGCTTTCTTT. Translating gives CASSLYQGSNTEAFF. This chain uses TRBV7-8 with TRBJ1-1; D is perhaps TRBD1 (5 bases). Trimming took 2 bases from V and 2 from J, leaving 12 bases between them. Per the germline V gene, CDR1 is SGHVS and CDR2 is FQNEAQ. The CDR3 totals 15 residues.

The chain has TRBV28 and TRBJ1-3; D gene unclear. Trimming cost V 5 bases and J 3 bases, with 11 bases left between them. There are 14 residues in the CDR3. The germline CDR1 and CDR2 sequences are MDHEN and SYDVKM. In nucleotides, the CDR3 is TGTGCCAGCAGTCTGCAGCACATTGGAAACACCATATATTTT. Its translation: CASSLQHIGNTIYF. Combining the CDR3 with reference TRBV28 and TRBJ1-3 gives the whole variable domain DVKVTQSSRYLVKRTGEKVFLECVQDMDHENMFWYRQDPGLGLRLIYFSYDVKMKEKGDIPEGYSVSREKKERFSLILESASTNQTSMYLCASSLQHIGNTIYFGEGSWLTVV.

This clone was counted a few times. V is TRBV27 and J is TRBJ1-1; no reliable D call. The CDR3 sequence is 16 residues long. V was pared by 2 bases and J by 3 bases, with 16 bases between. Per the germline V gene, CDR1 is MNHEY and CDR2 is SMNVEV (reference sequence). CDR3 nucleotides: TGTGCCAGCAGTTTAGGACCTACCTTTTCCGACACTGAAGCTTTCTTT. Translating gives CASSLGPTFSDTEAFF.

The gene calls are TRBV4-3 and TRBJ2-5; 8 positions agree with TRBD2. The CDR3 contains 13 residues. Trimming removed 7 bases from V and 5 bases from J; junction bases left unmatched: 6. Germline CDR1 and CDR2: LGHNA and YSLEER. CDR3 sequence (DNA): TGCGCCAGCACGGGGGGGCCCGGGGAGACCCAGTACTTC. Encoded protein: CASTGGPGETQYF.

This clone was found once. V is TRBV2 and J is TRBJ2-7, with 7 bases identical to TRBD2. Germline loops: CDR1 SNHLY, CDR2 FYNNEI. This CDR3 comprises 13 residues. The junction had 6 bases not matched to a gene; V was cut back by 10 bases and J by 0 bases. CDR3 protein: CAKREPDSYEQYF. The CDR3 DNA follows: TGTGCCAAGCGGGAACCGGACTCCTACGAGCAGTACTTC. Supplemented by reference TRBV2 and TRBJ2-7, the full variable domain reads EPEVTQTPSHQVTQMGQEVILRCVPISNHLYFYWYRQILGQKVEFLVSFYNNEISEKSEIFDDQFSVERPDGSNFTLKIRSTKLEDSAMYFCAKREPDSYEQYFGPGTRLTVT.

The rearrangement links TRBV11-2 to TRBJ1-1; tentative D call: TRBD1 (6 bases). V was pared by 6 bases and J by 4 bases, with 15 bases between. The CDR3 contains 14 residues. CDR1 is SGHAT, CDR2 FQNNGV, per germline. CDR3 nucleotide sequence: TGTGCCAGCAGACAGATACAGGGTCGCACTGAAGCTTTCTTT. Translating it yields CASRQIQGRTEAFF.

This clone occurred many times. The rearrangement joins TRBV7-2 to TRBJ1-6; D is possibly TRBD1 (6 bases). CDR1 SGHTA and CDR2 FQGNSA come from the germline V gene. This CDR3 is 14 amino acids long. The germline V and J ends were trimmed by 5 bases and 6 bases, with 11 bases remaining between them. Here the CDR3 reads CASSRQAVNSPLHF. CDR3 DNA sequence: TGTGCCAGCAGCCGACAGGCGGTTAATTCACCCCTCCACTTT.

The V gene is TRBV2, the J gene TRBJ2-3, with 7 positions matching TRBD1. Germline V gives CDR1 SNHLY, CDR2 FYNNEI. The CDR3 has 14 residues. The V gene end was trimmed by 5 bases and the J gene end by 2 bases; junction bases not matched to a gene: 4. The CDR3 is CASSSGTATDTQYF. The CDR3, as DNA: TGTGCCAGCAGTTCCGGGACAGCCACAGATACGCAGTATTTT.